This is a list of T cell receptor beta chains from one sample in a study of shared clonotypes between healthy human individuals. Some clones are missing from TCRdb's copy, which holds only in-frame ones; the method was immunoSEQ multiplex PCR. The sample includes roughly 700,000 clones, around 91% seen only once; the top ten take roughly 36%. Sequenced input: memory CD8+ T cells from PBMCs. These receptors were obtained from a man aged 18 to 35 in good health. Some clones in this sample may be carry-over from other donors' samples. Both conserved end residues are part of each CDR3. D genes are given only for firm matches. For some rows the clone size is stated as once, few or many, or as a class when expanded; others skip it.

V,size,D,J,DNA,CDR3
TRBV11-2,NA,NA,TRBJ2-7,TGTGCCAGCAGCTCCGCAGGGGGGACTTCCTACGAGCAGTACTTC,CASSSAGGTSYEQYF
TRBV7-9,NA,NA,TRBJ2-5,TGTGCCAGCAGCTTAACGAAGGAAGGCGGATTGGACTTC,CASSLTKEGGLDF
TRBV9,once,NA,TRBJ1-3,TGTGCCAGCAGCGTAGCTCCCAGGGTCGGCGGAAACACCATATATTTT,CASSVAPRVGGNTIYF
TRBV27,NA,NA,TRBJ2-7,TGTGCCAGCAGTTGGGCGAGGGGCGCCTACGAGCAGTACTTC,CASSWARGAYEQYF
TRBV10-1,NA,NA,TRBJ2-7,TGCGCCAGCAGTGAGAGAACCCCGGGACTCAATTCCTACGAGCAGTACTTC,CASSERTPGLNSYEQYF
TRBV5-4,NA,TRBD1,TRBJ2-7,TGTGCCAGCAGCCGCTTAGGTGCAGGGGGCTTCTACGAGCAGTACTTC,CASSRLGAGGFYEQYF
TRBV2,NA,NA,TRBJ2-1,TGTGCCAGCAGTGAAGCGAGGGTTATAAGTGTCGGTGAGCAGTTCTTC,CASSEARVISVGEQFF
TRBV27,NA,NA,TRBJ2-7,TGTGCCAGCAGTTTAAGCCCGGGGGCCCCCTCCGAGCAGTACTTC,CASSLSPGAPSEQYF
TRBV11-2,NA,NA,TRBJ1-5,TGTGCCAGCAGCTTAGACAGACCGGTGCTTAATCAGCCCCAGCATTTT,CASSLDRPVLNQPQHF
TRBV21-1,NA,NA,TRBJ1-5,TGTGCCAGCAGAAAGGGTCGAGAGAACAGCAATCAGCCCCAGCATTTT,CASRKGRENSNQPQHF
TRBV27,NA,NA,TRBJ2-6,TGTGCCAGCAGTTACCGCTCTGGGGCCAACGTCCTGACTTTC,CASSYRSGANVLTF
TRBV9,NA,TRBD2,TRBJ2-3,TGTGCCAGCAGCGCACACCCCCTGGGGGGAGGGTTTGCAGATACGCAGTATTTT,CASSAHPLGGGFADTQYF
TRBV27,NA,TRBD1,TRBJ2-3,TGTGCCAGCAGTTTTTACAGGGGGCAGGAGGAAGATACGCAGTATTTT,CASSFYRGQEEDTQYF
TRBV28,NA,NA,TRBJ2-5,TGTGCCAGCAGTCCCCAAAGGACGGACAAGGACTTC,CASSPQRTDKDF
TRBV27,NA,NA,TRBJ2-7,TGTGCCAGCAGTTCAAGGGGGATCTACGAGCAGTACTTC,CASSSRGIYEQYF
TRBV2,NA,TRBD1,TRBJ1-4,TGTGCCAGCAGGGAACAGGGGGGTCAGGAAAAACTGTTTTTT,CASREQGGQEKLFF
TRBV29-1,NA,NA,TRBJ2-1,TGCAGCGTTCTCTTCTACAATGAGCAGTTCTTC,CSVLFYNEQFF
TRBV7-9,NA,TRBD1,TRBJ2-7,TGTGCCAGCAGCTCGTGGCGCCAGGGGGCCCGGGAGCAGTACTTC,CASSSWRQGAREQYF
TRBV7-9,NA,NA,TRBJ2-2,TGTGCCAGCCGCTATACAGGGTGGGAGTGGGCCGGGGAGCTGTTTTTT,CASRYTGWEWAGELFF
TRBV30,NA,NA,TRBJ2-1,TGTGCCTGGAGCGGACTCTCCTCCTACAATGAGCAGTTCTTC,CAWSGLSSYNEQFF
TRBV2,NA,TRBD2,TRBJ2-7,TGTGCCAGCAGTCCCACTAGCGGGAGGGCCATCGAGCAGTACTTC,CASSPTSGRAIEQYF
TRBV4-3,once,NA,TRBJ1-5,TGCGCCAGCAGCCAAAGTTTCGCGGGACGGAATTATCAGCCCCAGCATTTT,CASSQSFAGRNYQPQHF
TRBV7-9,NA,TRBD2,TRBJ2-7,TGTGCCAGCAGCTTGGATACTAGCGGGAGTGGGGAGCAGTACTTC,CASSLDTSGSGEQYF
TRBV7-9,NA,NA,TRBJ1-2,TGTGCCAGCAGCTTAGAGGGTGTTGACAGGCGGAACTATGGCTACACCTTC,CASSLEGVDRRNYGYTF
TRBV9,NA,NA,TRBJ1-1,TGTGCCAGCAGCGTACTAGGGAGGGGTATGGCTGAAGCTTTCTTT,CASSVLGRGMAEAFF
TRBV23-1,NA,NA,TRBJ2-7,TGCGCCAGCAGTCATCCCGATGTAGCATTGGACTTC,CASSHPDVALDF
TRBV7-2,NA,NA,TRBJ2-5,TGTGCCAGCAGCTTATATTGGGGAGAGACCCAGTACTTC,CASSLYWGETQYF
TRBV4-1,NA,NA,TRBJ1-4,TGCGCCAGCAGCCAATGGGGTACCACTAATGAAAAACTGTTTTTT,CASSQWGTTNEKLFF
TRBV2,NA,NA,TRBJ2-7,TGTGCCAGCAGTGATTGGCAGTCCTACGAGCAGTACTTC,CASSDWQSYEQYF
TRBV7-6,NA,NA,TRBJ1-2,TGTGCCAGCAGCTTACAGCAGGTAGATGGCTACACCTTC,CASSLQQVDGYTF
TRBV7-9,NA,NA,TRBJ1-2,TGTGCCAGCAGCTTAGACCGTGGCTACACCTTC,CASSLDRGYTF
TRBV20-1,NA,NA,TRBJ1-2,TGCAGTGCACGTGGCCCACACTTC,CSARGPHF
TRBV6-5,NA,TRBD2,TRBJ2-1,TGTGCCAGCAGTCCCCAGGCGGGAGGGCCTGATGAGCAGTTCTTC,CASSPQAGGPDEQFF
TRBV15,NA,NA,TRBJ2-1,TGTGCCACCAGCAAAGTCCTTCGGGGTGGTATGAATGAGCAGTTCTTC,CATSKVLRGGMNEQFF
TRBV6-5,NA,NA,TRBJ1-1,TGTGCCAGCAACAAACCCGGAGAGGGGGGAATCGAAGCTTTCTTT,CASNKPGEGGIEAFF
TRBV27,NA,NA,TRBJ2-7,TGTGCCAGCAGTTTAAAGACTAACTACGAGCAGTACTTC,CASSLKTNYEQYF
TRBV10-3,NA,NA,TRBJ2-3,TGTGCCATAAGAGGCAGTTCTCTCAACACAGATACGCAGTATTTT,CAIRGSSLNTDTQYF
TRBV27,NA,TRBD2,TRBJ2-7,TGTGCCAGCAGTTCAGGACTAGTCTACGAGCAGTACTTC,CASSSGLVYEQYF
TRBV9,NA,NA,TRBJ2-2,TGTGCCAGCAACTGGGGGGACAGTCTTCACGAAGGGGAGCTGTTTTTT,CASNWGDSLHEGELFF
TRBV7-9,NA,NA,TRBJ2-7,TGTGCCAGCAGCTCGGGCCGAACCTACGAGCAGTACTTC,CASSSGRTYEQYF
TRBV6-1,once,TRBD2,TRBJ2-5,TGTGCCAGCAGTGAAAGGAGTCTAGCGGGGGAGGGAGAGACCCAGTACTTC,CASSERSLAGEGETQYF
TRBV10-3,NA,TRBD1,TRBJ2-5,TGTGCCATCAGGGGGACAGGGGGCTTACTGAAAGAGACCCAGTACTTC,CAIRGTGGLLKETQYF
TRBV6-5,NA,NA,TRBJ2-7,TGTGCCAGCAGTTCGCCTCACAGGGCCAACCACGAGCAGTACTTC,CASSSPHRANHEQYF
TRBV9,NA,NA,TRBJ1-2,TGTGCCAGCAGCGTAGCAGGGAGCCATAACTATGGCTACACCTTC,CASSVAGSHNYGYTF
TRBV4-3,few,NA,TRBJ2-5,TGCGCCAGCAGCCAAAGGAACGGCGGGACCGGCCAAGAGACCCAGTACTTC,CASSQRNGGTGQETQYF
TRBV10-3,NA,NA,TRBJ2-1,TGTGCCATCAGTGAGTTGTACTTCTACTCCTACAATGAGCAGTTCTTC,CAISELYFYSYNEQFF
TRBV2,few,NA,TRBJ1-1,TGTGCCAGCAGTGCTGGAAGAGTTGAAGCTTTCTTT,CASSAGRVEAFF
TRBV5-4,NA,TRBD2,TRBJ2-7,TGTGCCAGCAGCCCCCTAGCGGGAGGGACCCACGAGCAGTACTTC,CASSPLAGGTHEQYF
TRBV7-9,NA,NA,TRBJ2-1,TGTGCCAGCAGCTTAGTCCAGGGAAAGGGCGATGAGCAGTTCTTC,CASSLVQGKGDEQFF
TRBV29-1,NA,NA,TRBJ2-4,TGCAGCGTTGATGGGGGCGGAGTAGCCAAAAACATTCAGTACTTC,CSVDGGGVAKNIQYF
TRBV4-1,NA,TRBD2,TRBJ2-7,TGCGCCAGCAGCCAAGATCTCCTAGCGGAGACCTACGAGCAGTACTTC,CASSQDLLAETYEQYF
TRBV7-9,NA,TRBD1,TRBJ2-5,TGTGCCAGCAGCCCACGGACAGGGGGCAGGAGGGAGACCCAGTACTTC,CASSPRTGGRRETQYF
TRBV7-9,NA,NA,TRBJ1-6,TGTGCCAGCAGCTTAGGATGGGCCGGAGGTGACGGGTCACCCCTCCACTTT,CASSLGWAGGDGSPLHF
TRBV27,NA,TRBD2,TRBJ2-1,TGTGCCAGCAGTACTGGACTAGCCCGCAATGAGCAGTTCTTC,CASSTGLARNEQFF
TRBV10-3,NA,NA,TRBJ1-3,TGTGCCATCAGTGACCCCACGGCAGGCAGGATACCTGGAAACACCATATATTTT,CAISDPTAGRIPGNTIYF